The T cell receptor (beta chain) described here comes from a study of T cells in women clearing cervical HPV infection. From germline, CDR1 is LNHNV and CDR2 YYDKDF (reference sequence). V gave up 5 bases and J gave up 4 bases; unmatched junction bases: 8. The CDR3 runs 15 residues. With respect to this clone: The CDR3 is cut off 3 residues early in the read; its end comes from the germline J gene.

The method was immunoSEQ multiplex PCR; TCRdb's version includes in-frame clones alone and lacks a portion of them. The sample shows about 23,000 clones, and about 9.1% sits with its ten largest clones. What was sequenced was blood buffy coat. The J gene is TRBJ1-5, the V gene TRBV15, with 7 bases that match TRBD1. The clonotype originates from a woman between 18 and 70 years old with a cervical HPV16 infection that either progressed to CIN3+ or cleared (not recorded which). The covered CDR3 bases are TGTGCCACCAGCCCTGGACAGGTCGGAAATCAGCCC. Translated: CATSPGQVGNQP. In full, the CDR3 is CATSPGQVGNQPQHF. The entire variable domain, with the rest obtained from reference TRBV15 and TRBJ1-5, is as follows: DAMVIQNPRYQVTQFGKPVTLSCSQTLNHNVMYWYQQKSSQAPKLLFHYYDKDFNNEADTPDNFQSRRPNTSFCFLDIRSPGLGDTAMYLCATSPGQVGNQPQHFGDGTRLSIL.